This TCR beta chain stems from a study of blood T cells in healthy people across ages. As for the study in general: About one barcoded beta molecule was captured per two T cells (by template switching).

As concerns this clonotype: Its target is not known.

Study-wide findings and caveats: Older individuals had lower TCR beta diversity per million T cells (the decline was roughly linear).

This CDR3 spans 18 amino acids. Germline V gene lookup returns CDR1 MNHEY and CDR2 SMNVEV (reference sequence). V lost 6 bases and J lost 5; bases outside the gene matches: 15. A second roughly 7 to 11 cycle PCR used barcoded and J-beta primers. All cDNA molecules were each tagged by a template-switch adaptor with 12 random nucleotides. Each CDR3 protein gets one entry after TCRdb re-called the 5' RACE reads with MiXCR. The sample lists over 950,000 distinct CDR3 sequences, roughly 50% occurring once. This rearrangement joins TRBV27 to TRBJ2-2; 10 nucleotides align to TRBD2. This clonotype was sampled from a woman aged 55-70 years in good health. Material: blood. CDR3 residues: CASSPFLAGVGATGELFF. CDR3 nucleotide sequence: TGTGCCAGCAGCCCTTTCCTAGCGGGAGTGGGGGCAACCGGGGAGCTGTTTTTT.